This is a list of T cell receptor beta chains from one sample in a study of blood T cell repertoires in COVID-19. The method was immunoSEQ multiplex PCR; TCRdb's version includes in-frame clones alone and lacks a portion of them. Of approximately 150,000 clones listed, more than 75% are singletons. The specimen sequenced was peripheral blood. Source of these receptors: a human donor in a cohort sampled during active COVID-19. Both conserved end residues are part of each CDR3. D genes are given only for firm matches. Only part of the rows carry a size: once, few, many, or a class if the clone is expanded.

cdr3_aa cdr3_nt clone_size d_call v_call cdr3_length j_call
CASSSGGQGNSPLHF TGTGCCAGCAGCTCGGGGGGACAGGGAAATTCACCCCTCCACTTT NA TRBD1 TRBV5-6 15 TRBJ1-6
CASSLAVGAGLSTDTQYF TGCGCCAGCAGCTTGGCCGTTGGGGCGGGGTTAAGCACAGATACGCAGTATTTT NA NA TRBV5-1 18 TRBJ2-3
CASRQGASNEQFF TGTGCCAGCAGGCAGGGGGCGTCCAATGAGCAGTTCTTC NA TRBD1 TRBV6-4 13 TRBJ2-1
CASSIGQGAGLTGELFF TGTGCCAGTAGTATCGGACAGGGGGCGGGCCTGACCGGGGAGCTGTTTTTT NA TRBD1 TRBV19 17 TRBJ2-2
CASSRPRDRDRETQYF TGTGCCAGCAGCCGACCCCGGGACAGGGATCGGGAGACCCAGTACTTC NA TRBD1 TRBV14 16 TRBJ2-5
CASSLDRGLRGELFF TGTGCCAGCAGTTTGGACAGGGGGCTACGTGGGGAGCTGTTTTTT once TRBD1 TRBV27 15 TRBJ2-2
CASSVDGTGRQTQYF TGTGCCAGCAGCGTCGACGGGACAGGGAGACAGACCCAGTACTTC NA TRBD1 TRBV5-6 15 TRBJ2-5
CASSSPGQGLDTQYF TGTGCCAGCAGCTCGCCGGGCCAAGGACTAGATACGCAGTATTTT NA NA TRBV5-4 15 TRBJ2-3
CASSSSNLAGAFQETQYF TGTGCCAGCAGCTCAAGCAATCTAGCGGGGGCCTTCCAAGAGACCCAGTACTTC NA TRBD2 TRBV11-2 18 TRBJ2-5
CASSVEGRGSAYEQYF TGTGCCAGCAGCGTAGAAGGGCGGGGGTCCGCCTACGAGCAGTACTTC NA TRBD2 TRBV9 16 TRBJ2-7
CASSVDRATSTDTQYF TGCGCCAGCTCGGTGGACAGAGCAACTAGCACAGATACGCAGTATTTT NA NA TRBV5-1 16 TRBJ2-3
CASRREGHNSPLHF TGTGCCAGCCGGCGGGAGGGCCATAATTCACCCCTCCACTTT NA NA TRBV28 14 TRBJ1-6
CASSLEAGMDEQYF TGTGCCAGCAGCTTGGAAGCAGGGATGGACGAGCAGTACTTC NA NA TRBV5-4 14 TRBJ2-7
CASSTSGQNIQYF TGTGCCAGTAGTACTAGCGGTCAAAACATTCAGTACTTC NA TRBD2 TRBV19 13 TRBJ2-4
CASSEESQAAKNIQYF TGTGCCAGCAGCGAAGAATCTCAGGCAGCCAAAAACATTCAGTACTTC NA NA TRBV9 16 TRBJ2-4
CASSHNGQGGFSSDQPQHF TGTGCCAGCAGCCACAATGGACAGGGGGGTTTCAGTTCCGATCAGCCCCAGCATTTT NA TRBD1 TRBV4-2 19 TRBJ1-5
CASSSRLQPQHF TGTGCCAGCAGTTCCCGTCTACAGCCCCAGCATTTT NA NA TRBV28 12 TRBJ1-5
CASRTSGTGGNTDTQYF TGTGCCAGTCGCACTAGCGGGACCGGGGGGAACACAGATACGCAGTATTTT NA TRBD2 TRBV19 17 TRBJ2-3
CASRFAGGTEAFF TGTGCCAGCAGGTTCGCCGGCGGCACTGAAGCTTTCTTT NA NA TRBV2 13 TRBJ1-1
CASLVGGGYGYTF TGTGCCAGCCTTGTTGGGGGCGGATATGGCTACACCTTC NA NA TRBV28 13 TRBJ1-2
CASSHSDRGGAGANVLTF TGCGCCAGCAGCCATTCCGACAGGGGGGGCGCTGGGGCCAACGTCCTGACTTTC NA TRBD1 TRBV5-1 18 TRBJ2-6
CASSSVMGTVNGEAFF TGTGCCAGCAGCTCGGTCATGGGGACAGTTAATGGCGAAGCTTTCTTT NA TRBD1 TRBV7-9 16 TRBJ1-1
CASRRNPEPYGYTF TGTGCCAGCAGACGAAACCCGGAGCCCTATGGCTACACCTTC NA NA TRBV2 14 TRBJ1-2
CASSLLAGGRETQYF TGTGCCAGCAGCCTCTTAGCGGGGGGTAGGGAGACCCAGTACTTC NA TRBD2 TRBV7-9 15 TRBJ2-5
CASRQGGGNQPQHF TGTGCCAGTAGACAGGGTGGAGGCAATCAGCCCCAGCATTTT NA NA TRBV19 14 TRBJ1-5
CASSPPGLVDTGELFF TGTGCCAGCAGCCCCCCGGGGTTAGTCGACACCGGGGAGCTGTTTTTT NA NA TRBV5-6 16 TRBJ2-2
CASSDKGGGWGTNTEAFF TGTGCCAGCAGTGATAAAGGTGGGGGGTGGGGTACGAACACTGAAGCTTTCTTT NA NA TRBV6-1 18 TRBJ1-1
CASGNTLATDSYNEQFF TGTGCCAGCGGTAATACCCTAGCGACTGACTCCTACAATGAGCAGTTCTTC NA NA TRBV28 17 TRBJ2-1
CASRWNTGELFF TGTGCCAGTCGGTGGAACACCGGGGAGCTGTTTTTT NA NA TRBV2 12 TRBJ2-2
CASSVGGSGYTF TGTGCCAGCAGTGTGGGGGGATCCGGCTACACCTTC NA NA TRBV25-1 12 TRBJ1-2
CASTRQGIQNIQYF TGTGCCAGCACACGACAGGGAATTCAAAACATTCAGTACTTC NA TRBD1 TRBV6-7 14 TRBJ2-4
CASSLKFGVPGELFF TGTGCCAGCAGCTTAAAGTTCGGGGTCCCCGGGGAGCTGTTTTTT NA NA TRBV11-2 15 TRBJ2-2
CASSLVPSGGAGELFF TGCGCCAGCAGCTTGGTCCCTAGCGGGGGCGCCGGGGAGCTGTTTTTT NA TRBD2 TRBV5-1 16 TRBJ2-2
CASTLGALAYEQYF TGTGCCAGCACCCTTGGTGCGCTAGCCTACGAGCAGTACTTC few NA TRBV5-8 14 TRBJ2-7
CASSLSTGGDEQFF TGTGCCAGCAGCTTAAGTACAGGGGGCGATGAGCAGTTCTTC NA TRBD1 TRBV5-4 14 TRBJ2-1
CASSMFQAGSPLHF TGTGCCAGTAGTATGTTTCAGGCAGGATCACCCCTCCACTTT few NA TRBV19 14 TRBJ1-6
CASSVETGADTIYF TGCGCCAGCAGCGTAGAGACAGGGGCGGACACCATATATTTT NA TRBD1 TRBV5-1 14 TRBJ1-3
CASSLYSGGAGELFF TGTGCCAGCAGCCTTTACTCCGGAGGTGCCGGGGAGCTGTTTTTT NA NA TRBV7-2 15 TRBJ2-2
CASRGEGEQFF TGTGCCAGCAGAGGGGAAGGTGAGCAGTTCTTC NA NA TRBV2 11 TRBJ2-1
CASTGGTDPYEQYF TGTGCCAGCACCGGAGGCACGGACCCCTACGAGCAGTACTTC NA NA TRBV2 14 TRBJ2-7
CASSVTGGETGELFF TGTGCCAGCAGTGTTACAGGGGGCGAGACCGGGGAGCTGTTTTTT NA TRBD1 TRBV2 15 TRBJ2-2
CSVKSPDRHSGNTIYF TGCAGCGTCAAATCCCCGGACAGGCACTCTGGAAACACCATATATTTT once TRBD1 TRBV29-1 16 TRBJ1-3
CASSSGTSGSSDTQYF TGTGCCAGCAGCTCCGGGACTAGCGGGTCTTCAGATACGCAGTATTTT NA TRBD2 TRBV7-3 16 TRBJ2-3
CASSYDSLGGWEQYF TGTGCCAGCAGTTACGACAGTTTAGGCGGCTGGGAGCAGTACTTC NA NA TRBV6-5 15 TRBJ2-7
CASSAGDTGTDTQYF TGTGCCAGCAGCGCTGGGGACACAGGCACAGATACGCAGTATTTT NA NA TRBV11-1 15 TRBJ2-3
CASSVAGTSGSPRQFF TGTGCCAGCAGCGTAGCCGGGACTAGCGGGTCCCCGCGGCAGTTCTTC NA TRBD2 TRBV9 16 TRBJ2-1
CASSLLQDTGELFF TGTGCCAGCTCCCTCCTCCAGGACACCGGGGAGCTGTTTTTT many NA TRBV6-5 14 TRBJ2-2
CASSLETSGRVSVF TGCGCCAGCAGCTTGGAGACTAGCGGGAGGGTTTCGGTCTTC few TRBD2 TRBV5-1 14 TRBJ2-1
CASSPTLQRGGKSTGELFF TGTGCCAGCAGCCCGACTCTCCAGCGGGGGGGCAAATCGACCGGGGAGCTGTTTTTT NA TRBD2 TRBV11-2 19 TRBJ2-2